The rows below give T cell receptor beta chains drawn from one sample of a study of cytomegalovirus exposure and HLA in healthy donors. The data were produced by immunoSEQ multiplex PCR, yet TCRdb's version contains in-frame clones alone and is incomplete. The sample has fewer than 200,000 clones, 75% seen once. Sequenced material: PBMCs. The source of these receptors is a woman in her 50s in good health and CMV-seropositive. CDR3s include the opening cysteine and the closing phenylalanine or tryptophan. A D gene is named only where the DNA matches it firmly. Size values are once, few and many counts, or a class for expanded clones, and some rows have none.

DNA	CDR3	size	D	length	V	J
TGTGCCAGCAGGGAGGGACTAAGCAATCAGCCCCAGCATTTT	CASREGLSNQPQHF	few	.	14	TRBV2	TRBJ1-5
TGTGCCAGTAGTCCCTTTGCGGCGGGGAACACTGAAGCTTTCTTT	CASSPFAAGNTEAFF	once	.	15	TRBV19	TRBJ1-1
TGTGCCAGCAGCCGCAACAGGGTAAACACTGAAGCTTTCTTT	CASSRNRVNTEAFF	few	.	14	TRBV6-6	TRBJ1-1
TGTGCCAGCAGCTTAGGTAGCGGGGGGGCAAATGAGCAGTTCTTC	CASSLGSGGANEQFF	.	TRBD2	15	TRBV7-3	TRBJ2-1
TGTGCGTTCCGACGTGGCGGCGCTTATCAGCCCCAGCATTTT	CAFRRGGAYQPQHF	.	.	14	TRBV30	TRBJ1-5
TGTGCCAGCAGCTTGGAGGAGGAAAAACTGTTTTTT	CASSLEEEKLFF	.	.	12	TRBV5-4	TRBJ1-4
TGTGCCAGCAGCTTACGGGGCTACGAGCAGTACTTC	CASSLRGYEQYF	few	.	12	TRBV7-9	TRBJ2-7
TGTGCCAGCAGCCCGGCGGGAGGCACAGATACGCAGTATTTT	CASSPAGGTDTQYF	.	TRBD2	14	TRBV7-9	TRBJ2-3
TGCGCCAGCAGCTCCCCACCCAGGGGGAATTACAATGAGCAGTTCTTC	CASSSPPRGNYNEQFF	.	TRBD1	16	TRBV5-1	TRBJ2-1
TGTGCCAGCAGTCTTAGCGGGGATCCCCACTACGAGCAGTACTTC	CASSLSGDPHYEQYF	.	TRBD2	15	TRBV2	TRBJ2-7
TGTGCCAGCAGTGAAACGGAGGTGGACGAGCAGTACTTC	CASSETEVDEQYF	few	.	13	TRBV2	TRBJ2-7
TGTGCCAGCAGTACAGGGGTGAAGGGCTACACCTTC	CASSTGVKGYTF	few	TRBD1	12	TRBV6-5	TRBJ1-2
TGTGCCAGCAGGGGAACCGGGACAGATAATTCACCCCTCCACTTT	CASRGTGTDNSPLHF	.	TRBD1	15	TRBV2	TRBJ1-6
TGTGCCAGCAGTACAGGATATGGCTACACCTTC	CASSTGYGYTF	.	.	11	TRBV27	TRBJ1-2
TGTGCCAGCAGACAGATCGCGGAGGGTGGCTACACCTTC	CASRQIAEGGYTF	.	.	13	TRBV6-1	TRBJ1-2
TGCGCCAGCAGCTTTGATCCGGGAGGCGAGCAGTACTTC	CASSFDPGGEQYF	.	TRBD2	13	TRBV5-1	TRBJ2-7
TGTGCCAGCAGCCGAGGATCGTTGGAGACCCAGTACTTC	CASSRGSLETQYF	.	.	13	TRBV7-3	TRBJ2-5
TGCGCCAGCAGTTCTAGCGGGGCCGGCCCAGATACGCAGTATTTT	CASSSSGAGPDTQYF	.	TRBD2	15	TRBV4-1	TRBJ2-3
TGTGCCAGCAGCGTAGCTGGCAACCCGTATTCACCCCTCCACTTT	CASSVAGNPYSPLHF	.	.	15	TRBV9	TRBJ1-6
TGTGCCAGCAGAGGACAGGGGAAGTTCAGGGGAAACACCATATATTTT	CASRGQGKFRGNTIYF	.	TRBD1	16	TRBV2	TRBJ1-3
TGTGCCAGCAGTCGCACAGGGGTGGATGAAAAACTGTTTTTT	CASSRTGVDEKLFF	.	TRBD1	14	TRBV6-5	TRBJ1-4
TGCAGCGTTGGCGTGATGAACACTGAAGCTTTCTTT	CSVGVMNTEAFF	.	.	12	TRBV29-1	TRBJ1-1
TGCGCCAGCAGCCTGACAGGGAGAGAAGAGACCCAGTACTTC	CASSLTGREETQYF	.	TRBD1	14	TRBV5-1	TRBJ2-5
TGTGCCAGCAGCTCGGGACTACGCTCCTACAATGAGCAGTTCTTC	CASSSGLRSYNEQFF	.	TRBD2	15	TRBV11-3	TRBJ2-1
TGCGCCAGCAGCCAAGATACGGAGGGAAATCAGCCCCAGCATTTT	CASSQDTEGNQPQHF	.	.	15	TRBV4-1	TRBJ1-5
TGTGCCAGCACTCCGGGGGGTGGCGATCAGCCCCAGCATTTT	CASTPGGGDQPQHF	.	.	14	TRBV6-6	TRBJ1-5
TGTGCCAGCTCACCAACAGGGAACGGCTACACCTTC	CASSPTGNGYTF	.	.	12	TRBV18	TRBJ1-2
TGTTCCAGCAGCCCAGATCTAGGCTATGGCTACACCTTC	CSSSPDLGYGYTF	.	.	13	TRBV7-9	TRBJ1-2
TGTGCCAGCGCGCAGGGCTCCTATAATTCACCCCTCCACTTT	CASAQGSYNSPLHF	.	.	14	TRBV2	TRBJ1-6
TGTGCCAGCAGCCAATTCGCGGCCACTGAAGCTTTCTTT	CASSQFAATEAFF	.	.	13	TRBV14	TRBJ1-1
TGTGCCAGCAGTGTGTGGACACTTAACACCGGGGAGCTGTTTTTT	CASSVWTLNTGELFF	.	.	15	TRBV25-1	TRBJ2-2
TGTGCCAGCAGCCCCAATCCGGGGGGTGAAGCTTTCTTT	CASSPNPGGEAFF	.	.	13	TRBV7-3	TRBJ1-1
TGTGCCAGCAGACCATTTGGGGGCGCGGACACTGAAGCTTTCTTT	CASRPFGGADTEAFF	.	.	15	TRBV7-9	TRBJ1-1
TGTGCCAGTAGTATGGAGGCAGAAGCAACTAATGAAAAACTGTTTTTT	CASSMEAEATNEKLFF	once	.	16	TRBV19	TRBJ1-4
TGCGCCAGCAGCCCGGGGAGGTCCTCCTGGGAGCAGTACTTC	CASSPGRSSWEQYF	.	.	14	TRBV5-1	TRBJ2-7
TGTGCCAGCTCACCAACTGTCTATGAGCAGTTCTTC	CASSPTVYEQFF	.	.	12	TRBV18	TRBJ2-1
TGTGCCAGCACAGCGAATAGCAATCAGCCCCAGCATTTT	CASTANSNQPQHF	.	.	13	TRBV6-1	TRBJ1-5
TGTGCCTTCGGGGACAGGGGTAATCAGCCCCAGCATTTT	CAFGDRGNQPQHF	.	TRBD1	13	TRBV30	TRBJ1-5
TGTGCCACCGGACCGGGACAAGCCTACAATGAGCAGTTCTTC	CATGPGQAYNEQFF	.	.	14	TRBV27	TRBJ2-1
TGTGCCAGCAGCCCTCTAGGTCGAGCCTACGAGCAGTACTTC	CASSPLGRAYEQYF	.	.	14	TRBV7-9	TRBJ2-7
TGTGCCAGCAGTTACTCGGGCAGGGAAAACGAGCAGTACTTC	CASSYSGRENEQYF	.	.	14	TRBV6-5	TRBJ2-7
TGTGCCAGCGGGGAAGGACAGGTTAGCAATCAGCCCCAGTATTTT	CASGEGQVSNQPQYF	.	TRBD1	15	TRBV2	TRBJ2-3
TGTGCCAGCAGCTCACCGCCGGGCACTGAAGCTTTCTTT	CASSSPPGTEAFF	.	.	13	TRBV7-9	TRBJ1-1